The next 18 T cell receptor beta chains were all read from a single sample in a study of shared clonotypes between healthy human individuals. Method: immunoSEQ multiplex PCR; TCRdb's copy keeps in-frame clones and lacks some. Of millions of clones listed, 85% to 95% are singletons. The sequencing input was naive CD4+ T cells from PBMCs. Subset meaning: CD45RA+ positively selected. These receptors all come from a man between 18 and 35 years old in good health. Some clones in this sample may be carry-over from other donors' samples.

This chain connects TRBV7-9 to TRBJ2-3; a weak D match, TRBD2 (6 bases). V lost 2 bases to trimming and J lost 4 bases, with 10 bases between them. The CDR3 totals 14 residues. Germline-derived CDR1 and CDR2 are SEHNR and FQNEAQ (reference sequence). Written as DNA, the CDR3 is TGTGCCAGCAGCTTATCGGGGGTAGCAGATACGCAGTATTTT. Its translation is CASSLSGVADTQYF.

The chain joins TRBV4-1 to TRBJ1-1, with TRBD1 matching 12 bases. The germline V gene has CDR1 MGHRA and CDR2 YSYEKL. CDR3 length equals 15 residues. V lost 4 bases, J lost 5 bases, and 5 bases stayed unmatched. CDR3 sequence: CASSRGTGGRTEAFF. Here the CDR3 DNA reads TGCGCCAGCAGCCGAGGGACAGGGGGCCGGACTGAAGCTTTCTTT.

V gene TRBV28 combines with J gene TRBJ2-7, with TRBD2 identical over 12 bases. The CDR3 runs to 14 residues. J was trimmed by 2 bases and V by 10 bases; bases with no gene match: 6. The V gene's germline CDR1 is MDHEN and CDR2 SYDVKM. The CDR3: CATGPSGRAYEQYF. The CDR3 nucleotides read TGTGCCACAGGGCCTAGCGGGAGGGCCTACGAGCAGTACTTC.

The chain uses TRBV28 and TRBJ2-3; possibly TRBD1 for D (6 bases). Per the germline V gene, CDR1 is MDHEN and CDR2 is SYDVKM. The CDR3 is made up of 17 amino acids. Trimming removed 5 bases at V and 1 base at J, with 19 bases between. CDR3 sequence (DNA): TGTGCCAGCAGTCCCCTTAACAGGGCCCAACGCACAGATACGCAGTATTTT. Residues: CASSPLNRAQRTDTQYF.

The chain recombines TRBV30 with TRBJ1-2, with 9 nucleotides matching TRBD1. Trimming removed 2 bases from V and 8 bases from J; junction bases left unmatched: 6. Germline V gene data show CDR1 as GTSNPN and CDR2 as SVGIG (reference sequence). This CDR3 has 13 residues. Here the CDR3 reads CAWSRSTGGGYTF. CDR3 in DNA: TGTGCCTGGAGTAGGTCTACAGGGGGCGGCTACACCTTC.

About this clone: Other nucleotide sequences from this sample produce the same CDR3. This rearrangement joins TRBV5-1 to TRBJ1-1; TRBD1 matches at 7 bases. Germline CDR1 SGHRS, CDR2 YFSETQ. J lost 4 bases, V lost 2 bases, and 8 bases had no gene match. CDR3 length: 15 amino acids. CDR3 in amino acids: CASSFQGGRGTEAFF. The CDR3 region has the DNA TGCGCCAGCAGCTTCCAGGGGGGAAGAGGCACTGAAGCTTTCTTT.

The chain combines TRBV5-5 with TRBJ2-7; a weak D match, TRBD1 (5 bases). Germline loops: CDR1 SGHKS, CDR2 YYEKEE (reference sequence). The V end lost 2 bases, the J end lost 5 bases, and 11 bases lay between the germline ends. The CDR3 contains 13 residues. The DNA of the CDR3 is TGTGCCAGCAGCTTAGGGGTTGGTGACGAGCAGTACTTC. Translation: CASSLGVGDEQYF.

The V call is TRBV28, the J call TRBJ1-1; TRBD1 is a possible D gene (6 bases). Germline-derived CDR1 and CDR2 are MDHEN and SYDVKM. CDR3 size: 13 residues. V was shortened by 5 bases and J by 3 bases, with 10 bases between the two germline ends. In nucleotides, the CDR3 is TGTGCCAGCAGTATTGGACAGCACACTGAAGCTTTCTTT. It yields the protein CASSIGQHTEAFF. Based on the CDR3 plus reference TRBV28 and TRBJ1-1, the full variable domain is DVKVTQSSRYLVKRTGEKVFLECVQDMDHENMFWYRQDPGLGLRLIYFSYDVKMKEKGDIPEGYSVSREKKERFSLILESASTNQTSMYLCASSIGQHTEAFFGQGTRLTVV.

In the case of this clone: In the same sample, other DNA sequences code for this CDR3. The V and J genes are TRBV11-2 and TRBJ1-6; D is unresolved. Germline lookup yields CDR1 SGHAT and CDR2 FQNNGV. CDR3 size: 12 residues. Trimming stripped 3 bases from V and 7 bases from J, with 4 bases between. The CDR3 is CASSFLNSPLHF. Written as DNA, the CDR3 is TGTGCCAGCAGCTTTTTGAATTCACCCCTCCACTTT.

This chain uses TRBV6-5 with TRBJ1-5; D gene ambiguous. The ends were cut back, 0 bases at V and 7 bases at J, with 16 bases in the middle. The V gene's germline CDR1 is MNHEY and CDR2 SVGAGI. This CDR3 is built from 16 residues. DNA for the CDR3: TGTGCCAGCAGTTACTCGATGCAGACCCCGGGACAGCCCCAGCATTTT. Its translation: CASSYSMQTPGQPQHF.

J is TRBJ1-2 and V is TRBV25-1, with D perhaps matching TRBD1 (5 bases). The germline V gene has CDR1 MGHDK and CDR2 SYGVNS. The V and J ends lost 4 bases and 0 bases respectively, with 12 bases between them. The CDR3 runs 15 residues. The CDR3 DNA sequence: TGTGCCAGCAGTGGAACAGGTTCAGCTAACTATGGCTACACCTTC. This encodes CASSGTGSANYGYTF.

This chain joins TRBV30 and TRBJ2-7; 9 positions agree with TRBD2. CDR1 and CDR2 from the germline V gene are GTSNPN and SVGIG (reference sequence). J gave up 0 bases and V 6 bases, and 6 bases lay outside the gene matches. The CDR3 is 14 residues long. The CDR3 reads CACGRGGASYEQYF. CDR3 nucleotides: TGTGCCTGCGGGCGGGGGGGCGCCTCCTACGAGCAGTACTTC.

This chain joins TRBV5-4 and TRBJ2-7, with TRBD2 matching 15 bases. J was trimmed by 7 bases and V by 0 bases; bases with no gene match: 2. Germline V gene lookup returns CDR1 SGHNT and CDR2 YYREEE (reference sequence). The CDR3 covers 15 residues. This CDR3 reads CASSLAGTSGGEQYF. The CDR3 DNA is TGTGCCAGCAGCTTGGCCGGGACTAGCGGGGGGGAGCAGTACTTC. Variable domain in full (rest from reference TRBV5-4 and TRBJ2-7): ETGVTQSPTHLIKTRGQQVTLRCSSQSGHNTVSWYQQALGQGPQFIFQYYREEENGRGNFPPRFSGLQFPNYSSELNVNALELDDSALYLCASSLAGTSGGEQYFGPGTRLTVT.

The chain carries TRBV5-1 and TRBJ1-4; D is unresolved. The CDR3 is 14 amino acids. Germline CDR1 SGHRS, CDR2 YFSETQ. V was pared by 3 bases and J by 7 bases, with 13 bases between. CDR3 DNA: TGCGCCAGCAGCTCCGGATCGGACGGTGAAAAACTGTTTTTT. Residues: CASSSGSDGEKLFF.

The rearrangement joins TRBV10-3 to TRBJ2-5; possibly TRBD1 for D (7 bases). From germline, CDR1 is ENHRY and CDR2 SYGVKD. The CDR3 sequence is 13 residues long. V was pared by 3 bases and J by 10 bases, with 15 bases between. The CDR3 reads CAISDSDREVQYF. Written as DNA, the CDR3 is TGTGCCATCAGTGACAGTGACAGGGAGGTCCAGTACTTC.

This chain links TRBV5-1 with TRBJ2-1; 8 nucleotides align to TRBD1. From germline, CDR1 is SGHRS and CDR2 YFSETQ. The CDR3 totals 15 residues. The V and J ends lost 3 bases and 2 bases, in that order; junction bases with no gene match: 4. The CDR3 region is CASSSGTGAYNEQFF. The DNA for the CDR3 is TGCGCCAGCAGCTCTGGGACAGGAGCCTACAATGAGCAGTTCTTC.

The gene calls are TRBV29-1 and TRBJ1-1; D is undetermined. The CDR3 loop spans 8 amino acids. Deletions cut 7 bases from V and 3 bases from J, with 0 bases between. CDR1 is SQVTM and CDR2 is ANQGSEA in the germline V gene. DNA of the CDR3: TGCAGCGACACTGAAGCTTTCTTT. As protein: CSDTEAFF. Looking up the rest from reference TRBV29-1 and TRBJ1-1 gives the full variable domain: SAVISQKPSRDICQRGTSLTIQCQVDSQVTMMFWYRQQPGQSLTLIATANQGSEATYESGFVIDKFPISRPNLTFSTLTVSNMSPEDSSIYLCSDTEAFFGQGTRLTVV.

This chain joins TRBV6-5 and TRBJ2-3, with TRBD1 matching over 10 bases. The CDR3 extends over 15 amino acids. Looked up from germline, CDR1 is MNHEY and CDR2 is SVGAGI. V lost 6 bases and J lost 3; bases outside the gene matches: 6. CDR3 amino acids: CASSLDRGRTDTQYF. In DNA form, the CDR3 reads TGTGCCAGCAGCCTCGACAGGGGGCGGACAGATACGCAGTATTTT.